The T cell receptor (beta chain) described here comes from a study of T cells in localized non-small cell lung cancer. Points from the study as a whole: The study found T cell clonality highest in uninvolved adjacent lung, above tumor.

As for this clone: What it binds is not known.

Clones were sequenced by immunoSEQ multiplex PCR, and TCRdb holds only the in-frame ones, with some missing. This table has about 72,000 clones, roughly 81% appearing once. The CDR3 extends over 13 amino acids. V was clipped by 3 bases and J by 9 bases, with 9 bases between them. The germline V gene has CDR1 SEHNR and CDR2 FQNEAQ (reference sequence). This specimen was peripheral blood, taken before any cancer treatment. The chain couples TRBV7-9 to TRBJ1-6; D remains ambiguous. The clonotype was recovered from a female donor of 60 years or more with stage I lung adenocarcinoma. DNA of the CDR3: TGTGCCAGCAGCTTGACCTTTGTTTCACCCCTCCACTTT. Translation gives CASSLTFVSPLHF. Full variable domain (rest looked up from reference TRBV7-9 and TRBJ1-6): DTGVSQNPRHKITKRGQNVTFRCDPISEHNRLYWYRQTLGQGPEFLTYFQNEAQLEKSRLLSDRFSAERPKGSFSTLEIQRTEQGDSAMYLCASSLTFVSPLHFGNGTRLTVT.